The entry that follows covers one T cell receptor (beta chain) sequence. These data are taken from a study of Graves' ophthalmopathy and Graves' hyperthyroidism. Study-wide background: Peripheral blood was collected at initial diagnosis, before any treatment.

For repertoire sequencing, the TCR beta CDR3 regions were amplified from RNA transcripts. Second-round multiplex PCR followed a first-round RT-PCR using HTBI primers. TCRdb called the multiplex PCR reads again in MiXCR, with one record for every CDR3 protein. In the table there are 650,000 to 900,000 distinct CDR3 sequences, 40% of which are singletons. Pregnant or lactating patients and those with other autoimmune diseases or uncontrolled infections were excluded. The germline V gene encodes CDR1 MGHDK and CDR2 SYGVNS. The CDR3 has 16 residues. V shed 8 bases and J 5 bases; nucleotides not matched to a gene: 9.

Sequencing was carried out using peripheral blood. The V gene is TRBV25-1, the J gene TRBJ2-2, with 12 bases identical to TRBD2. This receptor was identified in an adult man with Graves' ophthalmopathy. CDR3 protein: CASSPRLAGATGELFF. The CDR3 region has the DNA TGTGCCAGCTCACCCCGACTAGCGGGAGCGACCGGGGAGCTGTTTTTT.